This TCR beta chain was sequenced for a study of CD8 T cells in ankylosing spondylitis (dated by TCRdb to 2017 to 2019). Looking at the study overall: T cell receptor beta repertoires were profiled in healthy donors and ankylosing spondylitis patients so that disease-linked TCR variants could be found. The full study cohort was made up of about two dozen ankylosing spondylitis patients and about a hundred healthy donors. Peripheral blood samples were taken, and synovial fluid was additionally collected from ankylosing spondylitis patients. The research as a whole found: The disease-linked clones had a CD8+ phenotype and were found at relatively low frequencies in peripheral blood. Some motif variants were previously reported in synovial fluid and blood of reactive arthritis patients, suggesting common disease-initiation mechanisms. According to the report, matched synovial fluid samples from ankylosing spondylitis patients were significantly enriched for the disease-linked clones. Blood from ankylosing spondylitis patients appeared to be characterized by a TCR beta motif composed of under 10 highly homologous amino acid variants.

The CDR3 spans 15 residues, from the cysteine through the phenylalanine. Of all the DNA, just the CDR3 is kept, 45 bases in frame from base 1. V lost 0 bases and J lost 9 bases; the stretch between them is 15 bases long. The germline V gene (reference sequence) yields DFQATT for CDR1 and SNEGSKA for CDR2. This clonotype was picked up a small number of times. The antigen it binds to is not known. Within one base of it there is no much larger clone, and no base qualities were kept. The sequencer was an Illumina HiSeq 2500. TCR beta libraries were prepared by quantitative 5'-RACE with molecular barcodes. The original methods were these. To identify disease-linked TCR variants, a new computational method was used, one built on a probabilistic model of VDJ rearrangement. TCRdb took the public reads, trimmed them with fastp at Q25, ran MiXCR for clone calling and kept in-frame beta chains. Merged by CDR3 protein, the rows form single entries marked with the most common genes and DNA. The authors' filters were not applied to this entry. This sample gives 750,000 to 850,000 distinct CDR3 sequences in total; approximately 12% of them show up just once. 0.51% of the sample rests with the top ten.

The clonotype comes from a male donor with ankylosing spondylitis. Sequencing input: blood, either unsorted or a sorted T cell fraction (not recorded which). The chain links TRBV20-1 with TRBJ1-6, with no confident D gene call. The DNA sequence reads TGCAGTGCTAGAGATGGGAGTTATTGGGGTTCACCCCTCCACTTT. This encodes CSARDGSYWGSPLHF.